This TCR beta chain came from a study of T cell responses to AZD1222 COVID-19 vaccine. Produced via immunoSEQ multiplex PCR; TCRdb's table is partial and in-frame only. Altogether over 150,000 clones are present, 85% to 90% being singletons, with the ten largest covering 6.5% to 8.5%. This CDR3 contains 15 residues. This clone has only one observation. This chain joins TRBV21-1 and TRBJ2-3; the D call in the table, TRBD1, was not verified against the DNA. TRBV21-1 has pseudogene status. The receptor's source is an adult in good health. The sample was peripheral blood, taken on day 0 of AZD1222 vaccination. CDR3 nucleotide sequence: TGTGCCAGCAGCATCCCTGACAGGGAGGCAGATACGCAGTATTTT. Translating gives CASSIPDREADTQYF.